This TCR beta chain was profiled in a study of blood T cell repertoires in COVID-19. The method was immunoSEQ multiplex PCR; TCRdb's version includes in-frame clones alone and lacks a portion of them. This table has tens of thousands of clones, roughly nine tenths appearing once. The material sequenced was peripheral blood. The receptor's source is an elderly man in a cohort sampled during active COVID-19.

The DNA of the CDR3 is TGTGCCAGCAGGTACAGATTCCCAACCTACGAGCAGTACTTC. It specifies CASRYRFPTYEQYF. This chain uses TRBV28 with TRBJ2-7; no reliable D call. The CDR3 loop spans 14 amino acids. The germline gives CDR1 MDHEN, CDR2 SYDVKM. Trimming cost V 6 bases and J 2 bases, with 14 bases left between them.